This T cell receptor (beta chain) was identified in a study of shared clonotypes between healthy human individuals. Study information: Plates per donor: three CD4 naive, three CD4 memory, two CD8 naive, one CD8 memory.

Concerning this clone: Antigen specificity is unknown.

Study-level findings and limits: Estimated richness was generally greater in naive than memory subsets. Naive CD4 clonotypes overlapped across a handful of donors at about 5.3%.

The CDR3 runs to 13 residues. CDR1 is SGHRS and CDR2 is YFSETQ in the germline V gene. V lost 3 bases and J 5 bases, leaving 11 bases between the germline ends. Assay: immunoSEQ multiplex PCR; the TCRdb copy retains only in-frame clones and omits some. The sample carries 2 million or so clones, approximately 95% recorded once. The receptor comes from a man younger than 30 in good health. Sequenced: naive CD4+ T cells sorted from blood. Noted subset: CD45RA+ positively selected. The chain has TRBV5-1 and TRBJ2-5; unclear D gene. The chain's CDR3 is CASSSLGTETQYF. The CDR3 DNA reads as TGCGCCAGCAGCTCATTGGGCACGGAGACCCAGTACTTC. Variable domain in full (rest from reference TRBV5-1 and TRBJ2-5): KAGVTQTPRYLIKTRGQQVTLSCSPISGHRSVSWYQQTPGQGLQFLFEYFSETQRNKGNFPGRFSGRQFSNSRSEMNVSTLELGDSALYLCASSSLGTETQYFGPGTRLLVL.